This TCR beta chain stems from a study of shared clonotypes between healthy human individuals. Note on this clone: The antigen is not known.

As originally analysed: ImmunoSEQ sequences covered only the junction and lacked quality scores; filtering therefore differed. Some clones are missing from TCRdb's copy, which holds only in-frame ones; the method was immunoSEQ multiplex PCR. The DNA gave D and trimming, while V, J and clone size come from that table. In the table there are over a million clones, around 78% of which are singletons. CDR1 is SGHRS and CDR2 is YFSETQ in the germline V gene. This CDR3 has 16 amino acids. The V gene lost 5 bases and the J gene lost 0 bases, with 16 bases spanning the gap. Study-wide results and limits: Even with large depth, rarefaction showed that sorted-subset sequencing was incomplete. Between a few donors, naive CD4 clonotypes were shared at a level of around 5.2%.

Sequencing was done on a sample of memory CD4+ T cells from PBMCs. Noted subset: CD45RA-negative fraction. This clonotype was sampled from a man aged 18 to 35 in good health. Some clones in this sample may be carry-over from other donors' samples. J is TRBJ2-3 and V is TRBV5-1; no clear D. The CDR3 coding sequence is TGCGCCAGCAGAGTAGTCTATCGGGCTAGCACAGATACGCAGTATTTT. Its translation is CASRVVYRASTDTQYF.